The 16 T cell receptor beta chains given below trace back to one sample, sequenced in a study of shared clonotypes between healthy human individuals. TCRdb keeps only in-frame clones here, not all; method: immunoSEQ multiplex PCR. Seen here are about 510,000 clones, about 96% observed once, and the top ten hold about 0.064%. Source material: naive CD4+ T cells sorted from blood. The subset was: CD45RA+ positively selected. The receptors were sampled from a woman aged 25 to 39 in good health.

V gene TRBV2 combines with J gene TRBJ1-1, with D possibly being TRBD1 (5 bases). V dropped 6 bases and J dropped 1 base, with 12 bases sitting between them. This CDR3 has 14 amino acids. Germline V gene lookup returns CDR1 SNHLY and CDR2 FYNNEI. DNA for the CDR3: TGTGCCAGCAGCCGGACAACCTCGAACACTGAAGCTTTCTTT. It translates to CASSRTTSNTEAFF.

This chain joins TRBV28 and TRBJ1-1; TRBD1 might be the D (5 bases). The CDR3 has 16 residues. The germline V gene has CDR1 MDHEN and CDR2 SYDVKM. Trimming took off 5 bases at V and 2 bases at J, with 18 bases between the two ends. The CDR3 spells CASSPSGSGRNTEAFF. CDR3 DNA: TGTGCCAGCAGTCCGTCGGGGTCAGGGAGAAACACTGAAGCTTTCTTT. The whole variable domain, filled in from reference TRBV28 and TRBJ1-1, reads DVKVTQSSRYLVKRTGEKVFLECVQDMDHENMFWYRQDPGLGLRLIYFSYDVKMKEKGDIPEGYSVSREKKERFSLILESASTNQTSMYLCASSPSGSGRNTEAFFGQGTRLTVV.

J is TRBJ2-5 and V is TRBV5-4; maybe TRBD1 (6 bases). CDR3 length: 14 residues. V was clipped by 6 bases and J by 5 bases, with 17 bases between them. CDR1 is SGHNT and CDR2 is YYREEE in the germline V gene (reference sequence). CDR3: CASNSGRDRETQYF. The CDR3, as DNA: TGTGCCAGCAACTCAGGCCGAGACAGGGAGACCCAGTACTTC.

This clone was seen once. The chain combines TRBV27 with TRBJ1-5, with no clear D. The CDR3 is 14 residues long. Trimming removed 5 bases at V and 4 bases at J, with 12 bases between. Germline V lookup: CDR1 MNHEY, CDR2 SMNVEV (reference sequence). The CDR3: CASSLTRDNQPQHF. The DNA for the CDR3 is TGTGCCAGCAGTCTGACGCGGGATAATCAGCCCCAGCATTTT.

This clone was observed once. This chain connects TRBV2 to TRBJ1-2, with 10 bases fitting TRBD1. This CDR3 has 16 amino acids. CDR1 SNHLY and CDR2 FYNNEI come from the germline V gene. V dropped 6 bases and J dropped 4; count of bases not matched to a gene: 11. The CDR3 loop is CASSAGDRGGSYGYTF. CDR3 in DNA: TGTGCCAGCAGCGCAGGGGACAGGGGCGGCAGCTATGGCTACACCTTC.

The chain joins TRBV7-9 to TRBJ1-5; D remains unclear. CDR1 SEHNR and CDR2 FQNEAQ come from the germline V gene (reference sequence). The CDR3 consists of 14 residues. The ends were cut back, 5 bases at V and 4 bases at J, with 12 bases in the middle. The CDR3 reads CASSASGGNQPQHF. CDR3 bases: TGTGCCAGCAGCGCTAGTGGCGGGAATCAGCCCCAGCATTTT.

This CDR3 is CASSLGPSGSNQPQHF. CDR3 bases: TGTGCCAGCAGCTTAGGCCCATCGGGAAGTAATCAGCCCCAGCATTTT. The chain is built from TRBV11-2 and TRBJ1-5, with unresolved D. CDR3 length: 16 residues. V lost 1 base and J 4 bases, leaving 14 bases between the germline ends. In germline, CDR1 is SGHAT, CDR2 FQNNGV. The whole variable domain, filled in from reference TRBV11-2 and TRBJ1-5, reads EAGVAQSPRYKIIEKRQSVAFWCNPISGHATLYWYQQILGQGPKLLIQFQNNGVVDDSQLPKDRFSAERLKGVDSTLKIQPAKLEDSAVYLCASSLGPSGSNQPQHFGDGTRLSIL.

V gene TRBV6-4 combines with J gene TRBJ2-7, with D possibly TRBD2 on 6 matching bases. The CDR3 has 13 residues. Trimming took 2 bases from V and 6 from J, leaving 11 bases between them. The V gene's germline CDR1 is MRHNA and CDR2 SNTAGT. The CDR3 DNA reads TGTGCCAGCAGTGACAGGGTGGGAGGCGAGCAGTACTTC. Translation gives CASSDRVGGEQYF.

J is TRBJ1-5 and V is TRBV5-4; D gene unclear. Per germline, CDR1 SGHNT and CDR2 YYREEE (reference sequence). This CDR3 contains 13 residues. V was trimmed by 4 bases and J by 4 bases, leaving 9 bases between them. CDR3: CASSLGENQPQHF. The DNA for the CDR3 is TGTGCCAGCAGCCTGGGAGAAAATCAGCCCCAGCATTTT.

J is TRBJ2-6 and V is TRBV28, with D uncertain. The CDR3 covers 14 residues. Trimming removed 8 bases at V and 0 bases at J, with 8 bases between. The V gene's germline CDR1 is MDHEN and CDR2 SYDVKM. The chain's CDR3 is CASPKSSGANVLTF. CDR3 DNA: TGTGCCAGCCCCAAGAGCTCTGGGGCCAACGTCCTGACTTTC.

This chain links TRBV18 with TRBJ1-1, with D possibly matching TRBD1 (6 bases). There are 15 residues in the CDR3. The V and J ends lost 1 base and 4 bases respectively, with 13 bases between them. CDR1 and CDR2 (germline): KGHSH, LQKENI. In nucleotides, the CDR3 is TGTGCCAGCTCACCACTAACAGGGACGGGCACTGAAGCTTTCTTT. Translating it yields CASSPLTGTGTEAFF.

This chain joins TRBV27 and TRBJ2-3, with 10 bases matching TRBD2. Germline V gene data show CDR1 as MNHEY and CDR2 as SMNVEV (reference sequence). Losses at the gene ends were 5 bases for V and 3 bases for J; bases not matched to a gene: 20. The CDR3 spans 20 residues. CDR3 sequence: CASSTAGGRAAGGSTDTQYF. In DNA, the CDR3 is TGTGCCAGCAGTACCGCCGGGGGTAGGGCAGCGGGAGGGAGTACAGATACGCAGTATTTT.

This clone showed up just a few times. CDR3 nucleotide sequence: TGTGCCAGCAGTTCCGGACAGGGACTAACTGAAGCTTTCTTT. It encodes CASSSGQGLTEAFF. The chain is built from TRBV6-5 and TRBJ1-1; 8 nucleotides agree with TRBD1. The V and J ends lost 4 bases and 5 bases, in that order; junction bases with no gene match: 6. Germline V CDR1 and CDR2: MNHEY, SVGAGI. There are 14 residues in the CDR3.

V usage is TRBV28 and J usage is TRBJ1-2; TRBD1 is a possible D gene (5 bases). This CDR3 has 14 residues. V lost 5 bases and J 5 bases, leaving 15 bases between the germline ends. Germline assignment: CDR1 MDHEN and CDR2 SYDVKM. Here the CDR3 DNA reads TGTGCCAGCAGTGCCCAGGGAAGACTTTATGGCTACACCTTC. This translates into CASSAQGRLYGYTF.

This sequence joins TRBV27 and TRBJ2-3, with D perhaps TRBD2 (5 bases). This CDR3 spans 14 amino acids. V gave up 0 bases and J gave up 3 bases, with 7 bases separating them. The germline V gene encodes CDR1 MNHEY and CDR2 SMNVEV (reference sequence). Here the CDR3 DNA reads TGTGCCAGCAGTTTATCTACGGGAACAGATACGCAGTATTTT. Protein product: CASSLSTGTDTQYF.

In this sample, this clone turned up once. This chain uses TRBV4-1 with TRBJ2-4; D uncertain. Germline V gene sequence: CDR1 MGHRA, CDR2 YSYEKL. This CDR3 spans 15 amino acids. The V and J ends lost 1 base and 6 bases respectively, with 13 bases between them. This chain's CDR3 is CASSQGELAVNIQYF. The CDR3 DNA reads TGCGCCAGCAGCCAAGGGGAATTAGCCGTAAACATTCAGTACTTC.